One sample yielded the 21 T cell receptor beta chains listed below, sequenced in a study of Graves' ophthalmopathy and Graves' hyperthyroidism. The authors amplified TCR beta CDR3 regions, and they did so from RNA transcripts for repertoire sequencing. The workflow started with a first-round RT-PCR run with HTBI primers and then moved on to a second-round multiplex PCR. TCRdb independently ran MiXCR on the multiplex PCR reads; one entry per CDR3 protein. The data contain 1 million to 1.3 million distinct CDR3 sequences, 35% to 40% of them seen just once; the ten biggest clones take up 11%. The sequenced sample consisted of peripheral blood or thyroid tissue (not recorded which). All receptors come from an adult man with Graves' hyperthyroidism.

This clonotype was counted many times. The rearrangement uses TRBV7-8 and TRBJ1-1, with D unresolved. Germline-derived CDR1 and CDR2 are SGHVS and FQNEAQ. The V gene lost 4 bases and the J gene lost 1 base, with 10 bases spanning the gap. This CDR3 comprises 14 residues. CDR3 region: CASSSDWANTEAFF. CDR3 DNA sequence: TGTGCCAGCAGCTCCGATTGGGCGAACACTGAAGCTTTCTTT.

CDR3 nucleotide sequence: TGTGCCAGCAGCCACTGGGACCCCCTTCATTCACCCCTCCACTTT. Its translation is CASSHWDPLHSPLHF. This chain links TRBV14 with TRBJ1-6; possibly TRBD1 for D (5 bases). Germline lookup yields CDR1 SGHDN and CDR2 FVKESK. The CDR3 has 15 amino acids. The V end was cut by 3 bases, the J end by 8 bases, with 14 bases between. The complete variable domain, with remaining parts taken from reference TRBV14 and TRBJ1-6, reads EAGVTQFPSHSVIEKGQTVTLRCDPISGHDNLYWYRRVMGKEIKFLLHFVKESKQDESGMPNNRFLAERTGGTYSTLKVQPAELEDSGVYFCASSHWDPLHSPLHFGNGTRLTVT.

The chain combines TRBV7-2 with TRBJ2-5; D may match TRBD1 or TRBD2 (5 bases each). CDR3 length equals 16 residues. V lost 5 bases to trimming and J lost 1 base, with 17 bases between them. Germline V gene sequence: CDR1 SGHTA, CDR2 FQGNSA. The CDR3 nucleotides read TGTGCCAGCAGCCCAGGCCTAGCCGGGGCCCAAGAGACCCAGTACTTC. Translated, it gives CASSPGLAGAQETQYF.

Concerning this clonotype: A much larger clonotype is one base distant, so this may be a read error. V is TRBV29-1 and J is TRBJ2-7, with D unresolved. V was shortened by 4 bases and J by 4 bases, with 14 bases between the two germline ends. The CDR3 runs 13 residues. In germline, CDR1 is SQVTM, CDR2 ANQGSEA. CDR3 amino acids: CSVVGRRYYEQYF. The DNA for the CDR3 is TGCAGCGTTGTCGGCAGGAGATATTACGAGCAGTACTTC.

This clonotype has only a few counts. CDR3 sequence: CASSLGPGRGREETQYF. The DNA for the CDR3 is TGTGCCAGCAGTCTAGGGCCAGGCAGGGGGCGCGAGGAGACCCAGTACTTC. The rearrangement uses TRBV27 and TRBJ2-5, with 8 bases matching TRBD1. This CDR3 is 17 amino acids long. J gave up 5 bases and V 5 bases, and 16 bases lay outside the gene matches. Germline V CDR1 and CDR2: MNHEY, SMNVEV (reference sequence).

At least ten counts were recorded for this clonotype. The chain links TRBV11-2 to TRBJ1-1; tentative D call: TRBD1 (6 bases). The CDR3 contains 16 residues. CDR1 and CDR2 from the germline V gene are SGHAT and FQNNGV. Trimming removed 1 base from V and 0 bases from J, with 12 bases in between. The CDR3 region has the DNA TGTGCCAGCAGCTTAGTCGCAGGGGAGATGAACACTGAAGCTTTCTTT. Translation gives CASSLVAGEMNTEAFF.

This clonotype was recorded many times. The junction and the germline gene differ at one end; a read error may be behind it. This chain connects TRBV6-5 to TRBJ2-2; D is uncertain. The CDR3 covers 12 residues. Germline V gives CDR1 MNHEY, CDR2 SVGAGI. CDR3 amino acids: CASSYSNGELFF. The CDR3 coding sequence is TGCGCCAGCAGCTACAGTAACGGGGAGCTGTTTTTT.

The rearrangement uses TRBV6-5 and TRBJ2-5; 8 nucleotides match TRBD2. Germline V CDR1 and CDR2: MNHEY, SVGAGI. V lost 5 bases to trimming and J lost 5 bases; unmatched junction nucleotides: 7. The CDR3 has 14 amino acids. CDR3 in amino acids: CASSAPGGAETQYF. The CDR3 bases are TGTGCCAGCAGTGCCCCGGGGGGGGCTGAGACCCAGTACTTC.

This clonotype was detected ten times or more. V is TRBV5-1 and J is TRBJ1-1, with D perhaps TRBD1 (6 bases). There are 15 residues in the CDR3. With 0 bases removed from V and 4 bases from J, the gap between germline ends came to 13 bases. Germline CDR1 SGHRS, CDR2 YFSETQ. The CDR3 is CASSLEGDIRTEAFF. CDR3 nucleotides: TGCGCCAGCAGCTTGGAAGGGGACATACGCACTGAAGCTTTCTTT.

A single count supports this clonotype. The rearrangement joins TRBV18 to TRBJ2-7; D assignment may be TRBD1 or TRBD2 (5 bases each). CDR3 size: 14 residues. Germline lookup yields CDR1 KGHSH and CDR2 LQKENI. Trimming removed 2 bases at V and 5 bases at J, with 13 bases between. Here the CDR3 DNA reads TGTGCCAGCTCACCATTAGGGGACCACCACGAGCAGTACTTC. Residues: CASSPLGDHHEQYF. The entire variable domain, with the rest obtained from reference TRBV18 and TRBJ2-7, is as follows: NAGVMQNPRHLVRRRGQEARLRCSPMKGHSHVYWYRQLPEEGLKFMVYLQKENIIDESGMPKERFSAEFPKEGPSILRIQQVVRGDSAAYFCASSPLGDHHEQYFGPGTRLTVT.

Many counts were recorded for this clonotype. The V gene is TRBV4-3, the J gene TRBJ1-2; D call uncertain. Between the trimmed V and J ends, which lost 0 bases and 8 bases, there was a span of 16 bases. The length of the CDR3 is 15 residues. CDR1 and CDR2 from the germline V gene are LGHNA and YSLEER. The CDR3 DNA reads TGCGCCAGCAGCCAAGAGAGAGCCGCAGTAATGGGCTACACCTTC. Encoded protein: CASSQERAAVMGYTF.

This clonotype was counted many times. The chain employs TRBV12-3 or TRBV12-4 and TRBJ2-5; TRBD2 aligns across 11 bases. This CDR3 contains 16 residues. J gave up 7 bases and V 4 bases, and 11 bases lay outside the gene matches. CDR3 nucleotides: TGTGCCAGCAGTTCAGGGACTAGCGGTACCGAGGGGACCCAGTACTTC. Encoded protein: CASSSGTSGTEGTQYF.

This chain links TRBV5-6 with TRBJ2-7; no definite D call. V lost 5 bases to trimming and J lost 3 bases, with 12 bases between them. The CDR3 has 13 amino acids. Per germline, CDR1 SGHDT and CDR2 YYEEEE. The CDR3 loop is CASRTDDDYEQYF. CDR3 DNA sequence: TGTGCCAGCAGGACGGATGACGACTACGAGCAGTACTTC.

Worth noting for this clonotype: A much larger clone sits a single nucleotide away, making a read error possible. The rearrangement links TRBV24-1 to TRBJ1-2, with D hard to call. Germline V gene sequence: CDR1 KGHDR, CDR2 SFDVKD. Trimming stripped 6 bases from V and 1 base from J, with 11 bases between. The CDR3 is 14 residues long. The CDR3 DNA is TGTGCCACCAGTTCCCGGGGAATTAACTATGGCTACACCTTC. This codes for CATSSRGINYGYTF.

This clonotype appeared a few times. The rearrangement uses TRBV5-8 and TRBJ1-1, with D unresolved. The CDR3 has 15 amino acids. In germline, CDR1 is SGHTS, CDR2 YDEGEE. V was pared by 0 bases and J by 1 base, with 10 bases between. The CDR3, as DNA: TGTGCCAGCAGCTTGGATCCTCTTCAGAACACTGAAGCTTTCTTT. It codes for CASSLDPLQNTEAFF.

This clonotype has ten or more counts. This chain links TRBV29-1 with TRBJ2-7, with 7 bases identical to TRBD1. This CDR3 is built from 13 residues. V dropped 1 base and J dropped 6; count of bases not matched to a gene: 6. Germline V gene data show CDR1 as SQVTM and CDR2 as ANQGSEA. CDR3 in DNA: TGCAGCGTTGAAGCGGAGTACAGGGGCGAGCAGTACTTC. It translates to CSVEAEYRGEQYF.

This clonotype was picked up many times. The genes are TRBV7-6 and TRBJ1-6, with TRBD1 matching over 9 bases. CDR1 and CDR2 (germline): SGHVS, FNYEAQ. V lost 5 bases, J lost 9 bases, and 8 bases stayed unmatched. The CDR3 has 15 amino acids. DNA of the CDR3: TGTGCCAGCAGCCCGGGACAGGGTGCTAGTTCACCCCTCCACTTT. Amino acid sequence: CASSPGQGASSPLHF.

This chain uses TRBV14 with TRBJ2-2, with D tentatively TRBD2 (5 bases). The ends were cut back, 1 base at V and 1 base at J, with 10 bases in the middle. Germline V gene sequence: CDR1 SGHDN, CDR2 FVKESK. This CDR3 has 16 residues. CDR3 DNA: TGTGCCAGCAGCCAAGGTTTGGGGAGGAACACCGGGGAGCTGTTTTTT. It is translated as CASSQGLGRNTGELFF.

A word on this clonotype: The junction departs from germline at one end; a sequencing error may be responsible. The chain carries TRBV7-9 and TRBJ2-7; 11 bases map to TRBD2. Germline V CDR1 and CDR2: SEHNR, FQNEAQ (reference sequence). This CDR3 is 15 amino acids long. CDR3 in amino acids: CASSLVLTRLAGRLF. In DNA, the CDR3 is TGTGCCAGCAGCTTAGTACTAACAAGACTAGCGGGACGCCTCTTC.

V gene TRBV10-2 combines with J gene TRBJ1-2; the D gene is possibly TRBD1 (6 bases). CDR3 length equals 15 residues. V shed 2 bases and J shed 7 bases, with 17 bases lying between them. CDR1 and CDR2 from the germline V gene are WSHSY and SAAADI. The DNA of the CDR3 is TGCGCCAGCAGTGAGCCGGACAGTTCAGTTGGTGGCTACACCTTC. It codes for CASSEPDSSVGGYTF.

This clonotype turned up a few times. CDR3 region: CASSGTSGKSSYEQYF. The CDR3 bases are TGTGCCAGTAGTGGGACTAGCGGCAAGAGCTCCTACGAGCAGTACTTC. The V gene is TRBV19, the J gene TRBJ2-7, with 11 bases aligning to TRBD2. Germline-derived CDR1 and CDR2 are LNHDA and SQIVND (reference sequence). The CDR3 runs 16 residues. Losses at the gene ends were 5 bases for V and 0 bases for J; bases not matched to a gene: 6.